The clone carrying this T cell receptor (beta chain) was recorded a few times. Preparing the TCRbeta library involved the use of unique molecular identifiers. TCRdb re-analysed the PCR reads in MiXCR, keeping a single row per CDR3 protein. The sample lists about 92,000 distinct CDR3 sequences; approximately 12% were seen once. This entry belongs to a study of T-cell reconstitution after alpha-beta-depleted transplantation in children. V shed 10 bases and J shed 1 base, with 16 bases lying between them. The CDR3 totals 14 residues. Germline CDR1 and CDR2: ENHRY and SYGVKD. The sequence was obtained from a human donor who donated a stem cell graft to a child with inherited bone marrow failure. The source material was PBMCs from the stem cell graft donor, sampled from the stem cell graft. This chain joins TRBV10-3 and TRBJ1-1; D remains ambiguous. CDR3 coding DNA: TGTGCCAACTCTCCGAGCCTTGAGAACACTGAAGCTTTCTTT. Protein: CANSPSLENTEAFF.